This T cell receptor beta chain emerged from a study of cytomegalovirus exposure and HLA in healthy donors. The germline CDR1 and CDR2 sequences are SNHLY and FYNNEI. The ends were cut back, 7 bases at V and 1 base at J, with 13 bases in the middle. The CDR3 consists of 14 residues. Primers included in the PCR were 60 Vbeta and 13 Jbeta primers. The method was immunoSEQ multiplex PCR; TCRdb's version includes in-frame clones alone and lacks a portion of them. The sample includes roughly 180,000 clones, less than 80% of them seen just once. Input material: PBMCs. The receptor was isolated from a man younger than 35 in good health and CMV-seronegative. The chain couples TRBV2 to TRBJ1-1; D not certain. The CDR3 protein is CASTNEGTNTEAFF. In nucleotides, the CDR3 is TGTGCCAGCACGAATGAGGGCACGAACACTGAAGCTTTCTTT.